This T cell receptor beta chain was retrieved from a study of shared clonotypes between healthy human individuals. Germline V gives CDR1 SGHTS, CDR2 YDEGEE. There are 13 residues in the CDR3. V was shortened by 4 bases and J by 0 bases, with 8 bases between the two germline ends. Data came from immunoSEQ multiplex PCR; TCRdb stores just in-frame clones and leaves some out. Of a few million clones listed, approximately 93% are singletons. Sequenced input: naive CD4+ T cells from PBMCs. Sample subset: CD45RA+ positively selected. The clonotype originates from a man between 18 and 29 years old in good health. Some clones in this sample may be carry-over from other donors' samples. The rearrangement links TRBV5-8 to TRBJ2-7; D is ambiguous. The CDR3 loop is CASSKKSSYEQYF. The DNA for the CDR3 is TGTGCCAGCAGCAAGAAAAGCTCCTACGAGCAGTACTTC.